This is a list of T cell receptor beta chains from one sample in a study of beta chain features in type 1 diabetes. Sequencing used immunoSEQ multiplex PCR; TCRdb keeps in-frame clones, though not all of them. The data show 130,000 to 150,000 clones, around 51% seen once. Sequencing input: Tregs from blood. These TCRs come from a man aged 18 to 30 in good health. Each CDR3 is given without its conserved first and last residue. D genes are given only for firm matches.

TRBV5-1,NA,ASSFFGVGIDEQF
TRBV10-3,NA,AIRATGPAMNTEAF
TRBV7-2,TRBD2,ASSLGLTSEFEQY
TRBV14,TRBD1,ASSRDRGHTDTQY
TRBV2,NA,ATSALTGNIQY
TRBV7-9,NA,ASSLVSSDEQY
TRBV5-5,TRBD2,ASRETSGRANTGELF
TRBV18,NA,ATTPTSGANVLT
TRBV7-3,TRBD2,ASSLSSGRVGEQF
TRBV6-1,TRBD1,ASSSRTGVTDTQY
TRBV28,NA,ASSVPGGRNTEAF
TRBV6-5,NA,ASKQENTEAF
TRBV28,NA,ASSLLAGANVLT
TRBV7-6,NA,ASSAPGELF
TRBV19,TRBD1,ASSNRDREGVNQPQH
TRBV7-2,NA,ASSTRSVTVDTQY
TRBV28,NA,ASNGGYNEQF
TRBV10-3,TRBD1,AISTGTDYYGYT
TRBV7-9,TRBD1,ASSLRGQGSYGYT
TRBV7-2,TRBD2,ASSYSGSPYNEQF
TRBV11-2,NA,ASSLLSRNTGELF
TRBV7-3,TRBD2,ASSLLSGGSGTQY
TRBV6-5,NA,ASRWDSGSYEQY
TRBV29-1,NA,SVGTAMKDPQH
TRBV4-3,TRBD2,ASSQQTQRGGRDTQY
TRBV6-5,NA,ASSYTTDYGYT
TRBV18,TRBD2,ASSPWTSGAPGETQY
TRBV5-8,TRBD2,ASSPRGLAGVAGELF
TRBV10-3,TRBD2,AISESESRGGYADTQY
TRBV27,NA,ASRPRRAFNEQF
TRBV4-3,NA,ASSQVGGSGNTIY
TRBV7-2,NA,ASSPGSGRGEAF
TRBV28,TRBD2,ASTDLAGDLQF
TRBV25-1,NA,ASSARMSANTGELF
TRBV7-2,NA,ASSLLYGGGDEQY
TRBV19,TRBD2,ASSPRTSGSSGANVLT
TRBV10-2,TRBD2,ASAAGLAGQGYEQY
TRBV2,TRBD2,ASSVWRRGKNIQY
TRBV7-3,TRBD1,ASSWTGPYNSPLH
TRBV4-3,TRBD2,ASSQVLAEYNEQF
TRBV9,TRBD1,ASSGTGAKGQPQH
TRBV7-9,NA,ASSLLGQPRETQY
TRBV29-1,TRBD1,SVGGQGATEAF
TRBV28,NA,ASRPARGRDIQY
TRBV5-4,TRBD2,ASSKGGGRENEQF
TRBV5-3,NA,ARRPHRTTLLREDTQY
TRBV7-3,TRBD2,ASSVSGGAYEQY
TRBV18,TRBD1,ASSPRQGYGNTIY
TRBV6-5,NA,ASTTSGRGETQY